This TCR beta chain was sequenced in a study of T cells in Graves' hyperthyroidism and ophthalmopathy. Amplified regions were TCR beta CDR3 sequences from RNA transcripts. The primer set for the first-round RT-PCR of the TCR CDR3 was HTBI. MiXCR, applied by TCRdb to the multiplex PCR reads, yields one record per CDR3 protein. The sample yields around 350,000 distinct CDR3 sequences, approximately 15% seen once. Trimming took 2 bases from V and 6 from J, leaving 14 bases between them. Germline CDR1 is LGHDT and CDR2 is YNNKEL (reference sequence). The CDR3 is 16 amino acids. This clonotype occurred a few times.

The chain uses TRBV3-1 and TRBJ1-6, with D unresolved. The TCR sequence derives from a woman aged 25 to 45 with Graves' ophthalmopathy. Sequencing was done on a sample of blood. The CDR3 DNA reads TGTGCCAGCAGCCAATGGGGTGGCGCCCCTAATTCACCCCTCCACTTT. Residues: CASSQWGGAPNSPLHF.